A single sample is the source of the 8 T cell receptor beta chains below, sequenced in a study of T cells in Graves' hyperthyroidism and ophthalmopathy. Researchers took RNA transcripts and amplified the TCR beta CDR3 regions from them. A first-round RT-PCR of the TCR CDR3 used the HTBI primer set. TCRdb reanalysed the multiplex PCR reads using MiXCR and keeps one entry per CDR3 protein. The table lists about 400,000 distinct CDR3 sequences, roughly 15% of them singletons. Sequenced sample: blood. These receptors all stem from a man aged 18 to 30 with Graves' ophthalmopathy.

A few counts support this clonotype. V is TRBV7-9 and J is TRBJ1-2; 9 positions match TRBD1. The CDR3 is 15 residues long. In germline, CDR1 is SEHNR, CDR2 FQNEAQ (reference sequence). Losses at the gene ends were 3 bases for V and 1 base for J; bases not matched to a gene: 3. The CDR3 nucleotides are TGTGCCAGCAGCTTCGAGACAGGGGGTAACTATGGCTACACCTTC. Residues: CASSFETGGNYGYTF. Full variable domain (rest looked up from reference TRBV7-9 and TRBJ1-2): DTGVSQNPRHKITKRGQNVTFRCDPISEHNRLYWYRQTLGQGPEFLTYFQNEAQLEKSRLLSDRFSAERPKGSFSTLEIQRTEQGDSAMYLCASSFETGGNYGYTFGSGTRLTVV.

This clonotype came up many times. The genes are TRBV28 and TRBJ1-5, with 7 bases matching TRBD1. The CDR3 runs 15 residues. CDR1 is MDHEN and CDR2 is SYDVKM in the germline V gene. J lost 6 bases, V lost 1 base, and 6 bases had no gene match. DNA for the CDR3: TGTGCCAGCAGTTTATCAGAGGGGGCGCTTCAGCCCCAGCATTTT. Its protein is CASSLSEGALQPQHF.

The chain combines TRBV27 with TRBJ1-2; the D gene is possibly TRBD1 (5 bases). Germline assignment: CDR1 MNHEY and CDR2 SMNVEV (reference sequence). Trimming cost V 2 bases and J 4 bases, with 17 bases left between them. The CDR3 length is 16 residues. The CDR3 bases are TGTGCCAGCAGTTTAGGGGCAGAGTTTTGGGTCTATGGCTACACCTTC. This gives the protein CASSLGAEFWVYGYTF.

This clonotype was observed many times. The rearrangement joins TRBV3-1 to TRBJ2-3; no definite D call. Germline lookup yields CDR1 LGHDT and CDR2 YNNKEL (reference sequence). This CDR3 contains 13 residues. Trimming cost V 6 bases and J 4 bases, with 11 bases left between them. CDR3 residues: CASRPESSDTQYF. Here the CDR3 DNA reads TGTGCCAGCAGGCCAGAGAGCTCAGATACGCAGTATTTT.

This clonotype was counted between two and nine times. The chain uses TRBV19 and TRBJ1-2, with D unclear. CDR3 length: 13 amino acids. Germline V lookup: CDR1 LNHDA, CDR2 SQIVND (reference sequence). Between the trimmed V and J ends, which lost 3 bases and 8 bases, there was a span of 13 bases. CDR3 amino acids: CASSIAPAGGYTF. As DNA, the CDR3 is TGTGCCAGTAGTATCGCACCGGCTGGCGGCTACACCTTC. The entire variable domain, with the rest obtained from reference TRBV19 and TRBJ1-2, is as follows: DGGITQSPKYLFRKEGQNVTLSCEQNLNHDAMYWYRQDPGQGLRLIYYSQIVNDFQKGDIAEGYSVSREKKESFPLTVTSAQKNPTAFYLCASSIAPAGGYTFGSGTRLTVV.

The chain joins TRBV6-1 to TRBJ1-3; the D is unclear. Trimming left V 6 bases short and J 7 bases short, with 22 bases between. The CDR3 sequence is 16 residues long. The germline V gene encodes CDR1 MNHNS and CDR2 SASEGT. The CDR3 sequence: CASSISYWEKENTIYF. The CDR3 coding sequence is TGTGCCAGCAGCATTTCCTATTGGGAGAAGGAGAACACCATATATTTT.

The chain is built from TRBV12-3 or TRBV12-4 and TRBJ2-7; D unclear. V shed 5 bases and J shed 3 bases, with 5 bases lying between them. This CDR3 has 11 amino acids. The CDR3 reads CASSHNYEQYF. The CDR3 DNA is TGTGCCAGCAGTCATAACTACGAGCAGTACTTC.

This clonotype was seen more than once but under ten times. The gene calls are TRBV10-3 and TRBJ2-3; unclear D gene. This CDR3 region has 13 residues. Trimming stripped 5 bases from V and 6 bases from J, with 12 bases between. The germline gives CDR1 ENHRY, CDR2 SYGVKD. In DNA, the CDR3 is TGTGCCATCAGTTCTAGTCGAGAGGATACGCAGTATTTT. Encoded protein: CAISSSREDTQYF.